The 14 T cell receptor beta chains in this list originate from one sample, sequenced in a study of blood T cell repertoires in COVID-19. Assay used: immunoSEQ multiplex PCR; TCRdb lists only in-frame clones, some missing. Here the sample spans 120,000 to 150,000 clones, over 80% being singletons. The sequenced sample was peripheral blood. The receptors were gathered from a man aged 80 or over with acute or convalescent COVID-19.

The CDR3 nucleotides are TGCAGTGCTAGTCTTTGGAGGCCAGGTGAGCAGTTCTTC. Amino acid sequence: CSASLWRPGEQFF. The chain combines TRBV20-1 with TRBJ2-1, with D possibly being TRBD2 (5 bases). Deletions cut 3 bases from V and 9 bases from J, with 15 bases between. The CDR3 is 13 residues long. CDR1 and CDR2 (germline): DFQATT, SNEGSKA (reference sequence).

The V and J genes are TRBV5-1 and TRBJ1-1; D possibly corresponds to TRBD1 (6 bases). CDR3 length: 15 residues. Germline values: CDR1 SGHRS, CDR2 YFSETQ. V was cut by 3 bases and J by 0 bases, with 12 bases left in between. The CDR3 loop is CASSWNRALNTEAFF. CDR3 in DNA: TGCGCCAGCAGCTGGAACAGGGCCTTGAACACTGAAGCTTTCTTT.

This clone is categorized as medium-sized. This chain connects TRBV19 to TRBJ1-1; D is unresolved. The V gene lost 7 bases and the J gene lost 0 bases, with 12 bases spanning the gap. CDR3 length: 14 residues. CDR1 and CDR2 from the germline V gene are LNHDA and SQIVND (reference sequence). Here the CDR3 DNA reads TGTGCCAGTATGGAGGGCCTTCTGAACACTGAAGCTTTCTTT. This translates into CASMEGLLNTEAFF.

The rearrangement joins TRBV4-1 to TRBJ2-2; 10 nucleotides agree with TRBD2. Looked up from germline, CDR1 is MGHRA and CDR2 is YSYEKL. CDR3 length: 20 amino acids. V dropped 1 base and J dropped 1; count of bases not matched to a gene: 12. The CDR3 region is CASSQGLVASGGQNTGELFF. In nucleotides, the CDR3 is TGCGCCAGCAGCCAAGGGTTAGTGGCTAGCGGGGGCCAGAACACCGGGGAGCTGTTTTTT.

The CDR3 sequence is CASSMAGYSDTEAFF. DNA of the CDR3: TGTGCCAGTAGTATGGCCGGGTACTCGGACACTGAAGCTTTCTTT. The gene calls are TRBV19 and TRBJ1-1; no definite D call. The CDR3 length is 15 residues. Germline assignment: CDR1 LNHDA and CDR2 SQIVND (reference sequence). V lost 3 bases and J lost 3, with 14 bases in between.

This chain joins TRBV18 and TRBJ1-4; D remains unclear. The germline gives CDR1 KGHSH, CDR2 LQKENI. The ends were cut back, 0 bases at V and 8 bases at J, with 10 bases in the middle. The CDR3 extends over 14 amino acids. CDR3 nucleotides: TGTGCCAGCTCACCACCGACTGAGCGGGAAAAACTGTTTTTT. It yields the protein CASSPPTEREKLFF.

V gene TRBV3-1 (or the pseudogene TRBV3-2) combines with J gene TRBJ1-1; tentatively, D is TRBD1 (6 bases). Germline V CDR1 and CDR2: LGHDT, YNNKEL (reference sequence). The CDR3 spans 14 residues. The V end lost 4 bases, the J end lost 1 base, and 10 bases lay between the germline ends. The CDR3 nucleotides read TGTGCCAGCAGCCCTTGGGGACAGAACACTGAAGCTTTCTTT. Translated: CASSPWGQNTEAFF.

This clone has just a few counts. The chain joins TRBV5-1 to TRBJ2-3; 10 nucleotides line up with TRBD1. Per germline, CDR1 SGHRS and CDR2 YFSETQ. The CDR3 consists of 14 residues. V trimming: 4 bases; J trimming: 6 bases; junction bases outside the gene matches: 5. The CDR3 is CASSTGQGGDTQYF. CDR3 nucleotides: TGCGCCAGCAGCACCGGACAGGGGGGGGATACGCAGTATTTT.

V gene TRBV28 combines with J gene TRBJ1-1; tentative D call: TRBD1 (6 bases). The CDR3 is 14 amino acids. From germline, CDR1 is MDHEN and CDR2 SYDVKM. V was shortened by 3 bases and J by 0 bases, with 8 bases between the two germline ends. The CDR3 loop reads CASSFRDMNTEAFF. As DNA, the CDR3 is TGTGCCAGCAGTTTCAGGGACATGAACACTGAAGCTTTCTTT.

The CDR3 sequence: CASSQGYKGTNYGYTF. For the CDR3, the DNA is TGTGCCAGCAGCCAGGGATACAAGGGGACTAACTATGGCTACACCTTC. V and J are TRBV3-1 (or the pseudogene TRBV3-2) and TRBJ1-2; possible D gene TRBD1, 5 bases. Trimming removed 3 bases at V and 0 bases at J, with 14 bases between. The CDR3 sequence is 16 residues long. CDR1 is LGHDT and CDR2 is YNNKEL in the germline V gene (reference sequence).

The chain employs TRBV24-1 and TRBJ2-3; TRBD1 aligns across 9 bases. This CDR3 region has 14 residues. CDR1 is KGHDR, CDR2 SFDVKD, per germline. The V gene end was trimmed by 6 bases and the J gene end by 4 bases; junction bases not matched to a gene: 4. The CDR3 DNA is TGTGCCACCAGTATCGGACAGGGGCCAGATACGCAGTATTTT. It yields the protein CATSIGQGPDTQYF.

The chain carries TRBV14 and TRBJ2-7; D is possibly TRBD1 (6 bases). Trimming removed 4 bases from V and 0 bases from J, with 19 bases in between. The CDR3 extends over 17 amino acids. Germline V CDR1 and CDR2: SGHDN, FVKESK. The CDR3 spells CASSPYPGTRYSYEQYF. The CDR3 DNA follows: TGTGCCAGCAGCCCATACCCCGGGACACGTTACTCCTACGAGCAGTACTTC.

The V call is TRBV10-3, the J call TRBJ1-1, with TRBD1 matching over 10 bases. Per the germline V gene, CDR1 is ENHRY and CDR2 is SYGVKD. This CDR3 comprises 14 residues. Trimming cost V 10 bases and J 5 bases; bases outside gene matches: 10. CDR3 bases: TGTGCCACCCAGCCGGACAGGGGGGATACTGAAGCTTTCTTT. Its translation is CATQPDRGDTEAFF.

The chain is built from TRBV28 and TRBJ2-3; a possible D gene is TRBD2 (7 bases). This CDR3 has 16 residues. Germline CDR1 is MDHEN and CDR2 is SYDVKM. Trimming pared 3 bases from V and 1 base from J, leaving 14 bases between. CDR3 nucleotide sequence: TGTGCCAGCAGTTTTCAGGGGAGGGCAGGCACAGATACGCAGTATTTT. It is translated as CASSFQGRAGTDTQYF. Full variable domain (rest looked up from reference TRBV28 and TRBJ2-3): DVKVTQSSRYLVKRTGEKVFLECVQDMDHENMFWYRQDPGLGLRLIYFSYDVKMKEKGDIPEGYSVSREKKERFSLILESASTNQTSMYLCASSFQGRAGTDTQYFGPGTRLTVL.